Listed here are 8 T cell receptor beta chains from one sample, sequenced in a study of blood T cell repertoires in COVID-19. Repertoires were generated with immunoSEQ multiplex PCR, while TCRdb's copy carries only in-frame clones and drops some. The sample holds about 69,000 clones, roughly 80% seen once. The specimen sequenced was peripheral blood. Source of these receptors: a woman aged 80 or over with acute or convalescent COVID-19.

This clone is a singleton in its sample. This chain links TRBV3-1 (or the pseudogene TRBV3-2) with TRBJ2-7, with a tentative D call TRBD1 (5 bases). The V gene lost 1 base and the J gene lost 4 bases, with 11 bases spanning the gap. CDR3 size: 14 residues. The V gene's germline CDR1 is LGHDT and CDR2 YNNKEL (reference sequence). DNA of the CDR3: TGTGCCAGCAGCCAAGGCGTAGGGGCATACGAGCAGTACTTC. Translation: CASSQGVGAYEQYF.

This clone was recorded once. The chain is built from TRBV5-4 and TRBJ2-7; 8 bases agree with TRBD1. CDR3 length: 15 amino acids. V lost 4 bases and J lost 3; bases outside the gene matches: 9. The germline CDR1 and CDR2 sequences are SGHNT and YYREEE (reference sequence). CDR3 in amino acids: CASSQGGTGGYEQYF. CDR3 nucleotide sequence: TGTGCCAGCAGCCAAGGCGGGACAGGCGGCTACGAGCAGTACTTC.

The chain carries TRBV6-6 and TRBJ1-2; possible D gene TRBD1, 5 bases. Trimming shortened V by 2 bases and J by 2 bases, and 15 bases separated the two germline ends. The germline gives CDR1 MNHNY, CDR2 SVGAGI (reference sequence). CDR3 length: 16 residues. This chain's CDR3 is CASSYPGRPGNYGYTF. DNA for the CDR3: TGTGCCAGCAGTTACCCCGGGCGTCCAGGGAACTATGGCTACACCTTC.

CDR3 sequence: CASGQSSLAYSNQPQHF. The CDR3 DNA is TGTGCTAGTGGTCAGTCTTCCTTGGCTTATAGCAATCAGCCCCAGCATTTT. The chain joins TRBV12-5 to TRBJ1-5; D call uncertain. Germline CDR1 and CDR2: LGHNT and FRNRAP. Deletions cut 5 bases from V and 0 bases from J, with 17 bases between. CDR3 size: 17 residues.

This chain joins TRBV30 and TRBJ2-3; TRBD2 matches at 7 bases. V shed 0 bases, J shed 6 bases, and the junction held 3 bases outside the gene matches. Per germline, CDR1 GTSNPN and CDR2 SVGIG (reference sequence). The CDR3 runs 13 residues. CDR3 bases: TGTGCCTGGAGTGTAAGGGAGGGGGATACGCAGTATTTT. Translation: CAWSVREGDTQYF. The full variable domain, in which reference TRBV30 and TRBJ2-3 provide the parts outside the CDR3, is SQTIHQWPATLVQPVGSPLSLECTVEGTSNPNLYWYRQAAGRGLQLLFYSVGIGQISSEVPQNLSASRPQDRQFILSSKKLLLSDSGFYLCAWSVREGDTQYFGPGTRLTVL.

J is TRBJ1-4 and V is TRBV7-9; weak D call: TRBD1 (6 bases). V was pared by 5 bases and J by 8 bases, with 21 bases between. CDR1 and CDR2 from the germline V gene are SEHNR and FQNEAQ (reference sequence). The CDR3 is made up of 16 amino acids. CDR3 residues: CASSPNRALLGEKLFF. CDR3 bases: TGTGCCAGCAGCCCGAACAGGGCCCTCCTTGGGGAAAAACTGTTTTTT.

This chain uses TRBV19 with TRBJ2-5, with 12 bases fitting TRBD2. This CDR3 is built from 17 residues. Germline V gives CDR1 LNHDA, CDR2 SQIVND (reference sequence). Germline trimming cut 5 bases from V and 5 bases from J; bases unmatched to any gene: 12. The CDR3 nucleotides read TGTGCCAGTAGTCGGCGGCTAGCGGGGGGGCAGGCGGAGACCCAGTACTTC. Protein product: CASSRRLAGGQAETQYF.

This chain joins TRBV5-1 and TRBJ2-5; 8 bases align to TRBD1. The J segment lost 7 bases and the V segment lost 7 bases, leaving 9 bases of the junction unmatched. The length of the CDR3 is 13 residues. From germline, CDR1 is SGHRS and CDR2 YFSETQ. CDR3 nucleotide sequence: TGCGCCAGCCAAGCACAGGGGGGACTGACCCAGTACTTC. This gives the protein CASQAQGGLTQYF.